A selection of T cell receptor beta chains follows, all from one sample in a study of PD-1 blockade in classical Hodgkin lymphoma. Sequenced by immunoSEQ multiplex PCR; TCRdb stores in-frame clones only, minus some. The sample lists tens of thousands of clones, under 70% occurring once. This specimen was peripheral blood mononuclear cells (PBMCs), taken before the second cycle of nivolumab. These receptors came from a human donor with classical Hodgkin lymphoma. Each CDR3 is given with its conserved first and last residue. Each record gives: clone size, CDR3 length, V gene, J gene, D gene, CDR3 DNA, CDR3 protein. A D gene is named only where the DNA matches it firmly. Clone size is given for some rows only: seen once, a few or many times, or a class if the clone is expanded.

once,16,TRBV4-3,TRBJ2-7,-,TGCGCCAGCAGCCAAGATCGGGGTAGGGCAGACTACGAGCAGTACTTC,CASSQDRGRADYEQYF
-,16,TRBV7-9,TRBJ2-4,TRBD2,TGTGCCAGCAGCCCGCGACGGGGGGAAGCCAAAAACATTCAGTACTTC,CASSPRRGEAKNIQYF
-,14,TRBV9,TRBJ2-3,-,TGTGCCAGCAGCGTAGGAGGGTATGACGATACGCAGTATTTT,CASSVGGYDDTQYF
few,12,TRBV6-6,TRBJ1-6,-,TGTGCCGCTAGACAAAATAATTCACCCCTCCACTTT,CAARQNNSPLHF
few,11,TRBV6-9,TRBJ1-1,-,TGTGCCAGCAGTTGTGACACTGAAGCTTTCTTT,CASSCDTEAFF
-,14,TRBV2,TRBJ2-5,-,TGTGCCAGCAGTGACTTCGGTGTTGCGGGGCACCAGTACTTC,CASSDFGVAGHQYF
-,15,TRBV2,TRBJ2-3,-,TGTGCCAGCAGTGAAGACGGGGGCTGGAGAGATACGCAGTATTTT,CASSEDGGWRDTQYF
-,14,TRBV6-1,TRBJ2-2,-,TGTGCCAGCAGTGCTAGCCCCTCCACCGGGGAGCTGTTTTTT,CASSASPSTGELFF
-,15,TRBV27,TRBJ2-1,TRBD2,TGTGCCAGCAGACAAACTAGCGGGGGGGCGGGTGAGCAGTTCTTC,CASRQTSGGAGEQFF
-,14,TRBV19,TRBJ2-3,-,TGTGCCAGTAGTTGGGAAGGGCCAGCAGATACGCAGTATTTT,CASSWEGPADTQYF
few,11,TRBV7-9,TRBJ2-1,-,TGTGCCGCCTCCTCCGCACGGCTGCCGTTCTTC,CAASSARLPFF
large,13,TRBV7-2,TRBJ1-4,-,TGTGCCAGCAGCTTAGACAGCATGGGAAAACTGTTTTTT,CASSLDSMGKLFF
few,15,TRBV28,TRBJ2-7,TRBD1,TGTGCCAGCAGTTTACCGACAGGGAACTCCTACGAGCAGTACTTC,CASSLPTGNSYEQYF
-,17,TRBV30,TRBJ1-4,-,TGTGCCTCTGCGGGCCGGGGTGGGGAGGTTAAAGGAGAAAAACTGTTTTTT,CASAGRGGEVKGEKLFF
-,16,TRBV7-2,TRBJ1-2,TRBD1,TGTGCCAGCAGTTTTCCTAGGGGACAGCGACTCTATTGCTACACCTTC,CASSFPRGQRLYCYTF
medium-sized,14,TRBV5-6,TRBJ1-2,-,TGTGCCAGCAGCTTGGCCAGGCCCGTCTATGGCTACACCTTC,CASSLARPVYGYTF
once,13,TRBV5-4,TRBJ1-2,-,TGTGCCAGCAGCGACCCCCCGAGGTATGGCTACACCTTC,CASSDPPRYGYTF
-,13,TRBV6-5,TRBJ1-1,TRBD1,TGTGCCAGCAGAGACGACAGGGCGGCTCGAGCTTTCTTT,CASRDDRAARAFF
-,16,TRBV5-5,TRBJ2-2,TRBD2,TGTGCCAGCAGCTTGCGAGCGGGGCTGAACACCGGGGAGCTGTTTTTT,CASSLRAGLNTGELFF
-,14,TRBV2,TRBJ2-3,-,TGTGCCAGCAAATTGTCTAGCGGCACAGATACGCAGTATTTT,CASKLSSGTDTQYF
once,15,TRBV6-5,TRBJ1-1,-,TGTGCCAGCAGTTGGGGGGCGCTTGGGAACACTGAAGCTTTCTTT,CASSWGALGNTEAFF
-,13,TRBV28,TRBJ1-2,-,TGTGCCAGCAGTTTCGGGGGAAACTATGGCTACACCTTC,CASSFGGNYGYTF
few,13,TRBV9,TRBJ2-2,-,TGTGCCAGCAGCCCCGTAGTGACCGGGGAGCTGTTTTTT,CASSPVVTGELFF
-,17,TRBV9,TRBJ2-3,-,TGTGCCAGCAGCGTAGATGGTGGAGGTGGTGGCACAGATACGCAGTATTTT,CASSVDGGGGGTDTQYF
-,14,TRBV5-6,TRBJ1-2,TRBD1,TGTGCCAGCAGCTTGGACAGGGGCGACTATGGCTACACCTTC,CASSLDRGDYGYTF
-,16,TRBV28,TRBJ2-6,-,TGTGCCAGCACCCCCGGACGGGAGTCTGGGGCCAACGTCCTGACTTTC,CASTPGRESGANVLTF
few,14,TRBV5-4,TRBJ1-2,-,TGTGCCAGCAGCCCGACAGATGATAACTATGGCTACACCTTC,CASSPTDDNYGYTF
few,12,TRBV19,TRBJ1-5,-,TGTGCCAGTAGTCCAGGAAGTCAGCCCCAGCATTTT,CASSPGSQPQHF
-,14,TRBV5-1,TRBJ2-5,-,TGCGCCAGCTGCTTGGGTGGGGGTCAAGAGACCCAGTACTTC,CASCLGGGQETQYF
-,16,TRBV5-6,TRBJ1-6,TRBD1,TGTGCCAGCAGCTCTCCCACAGGGGTGAGGAATTCACCCCTCCACTTT,CASSSPTGVRNSPLHF
-,17,TRBV5-1,TRBJ2-5,-,TGCGCCAGCAGCTCCATTCGATCCGGGGCTGGGGAAGAGACCCAGTACTTC,CASSSIRSGAGEETQYF
-,14,TRBV29-1,TRBJ2-3,TRBD2,TGCAGCGCTCGGACTAGCGGGGAAATAAATACGCAGTATTTT,CSARTSGEINTQYF
-,16,TRBV11-2,TRBJ2-1,TRBD2,TGTGCCAGCAGCTTATTATTGGGGGGGAATTACAATGAGCAGTTCTTC,CASSLLLGGNYNEQFF
once,11,TRBV2,TRBJ2-7,-,TGTGCCAGCATGTTCGTTTACGAGCAGTACTTC,CASMFVYEQYF
-,14,TRBV5-1,TRBJ1-2,-,TGTGCCAGCAGCTTGGCCAGGCCCGTCTATGGCTACACCTTC,CASSLARPVYGYTF